The T cell receptor (beta chain) described here comes from a study of T cells in pancreatic ductal adenocarcinoma. General study points: Tumors hold more CD45RO+ effector T cells, which may bias toward lower diversity. Mean clonality was roughly 0.1 in tumors and roughly 0.067 in blood, not significantly different. The resected pancreatic cancer cohort was biased toward the minority with early-stage disease. Blood had more productive templates and roughly 8-fold more unique clonotypes than tumor.

Repertoires were generated with immunoSEQ multiplex PCR, while TCRdb's copy carries only in-frame clones and drops some. Of over 15,000 clones listed, about 90% are singletons. Remarks on this clone: What it recognizes is unknown. Relative to the germline gene, one junction end is altered; a read error may explain this.

No neoadjuvant therapy was given to the selected pancreatic ductal adenocarcinoma patients before their surgery. CDR1 is MDHEN and CDR2 is SYDVKM in the germline V gene. This CDR3 contains 14 residues. The source of this sequence is a human donor with pancreatic ductal adenocarcinoma. The chain employs TRBV28 and TRBJ2-4; possibly TRBD1 for D (7 bases). Sequenced input: PBMCs. The CDR3 region has the DNA TGTGCCAGCAGTTTATCGGACAGGTCACTAGCCGGGGACTTC. It encodes CASSLSDRSLAGDF.